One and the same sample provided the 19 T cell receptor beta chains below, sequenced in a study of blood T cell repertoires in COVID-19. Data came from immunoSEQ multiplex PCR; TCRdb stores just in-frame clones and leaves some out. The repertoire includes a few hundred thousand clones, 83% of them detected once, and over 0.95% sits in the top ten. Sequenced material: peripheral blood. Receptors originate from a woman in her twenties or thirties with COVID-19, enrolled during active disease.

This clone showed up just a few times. The DNA for the CDR3 is TGTGCCAGCAGCGTCGGACAGGGGGCCTCTAACTATGGCTACACCTTC. Translating gives CASSVGQGASNYGYTF. The chain links TRBV9 to TRBJ1-2, with 11 bases identical to TRBD1. Germline V gene sequence: CDR1 SGDLS, CDR2 YYNGEE. The CDR3 length is 16 residues. The V and J ends lost 2 bases and 0 bases, in that order; junction bases with no gene match: 3.

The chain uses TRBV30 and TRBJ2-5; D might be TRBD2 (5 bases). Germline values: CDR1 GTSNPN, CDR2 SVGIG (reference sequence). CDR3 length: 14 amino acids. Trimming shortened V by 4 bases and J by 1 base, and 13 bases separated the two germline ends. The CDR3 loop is CAWTLEGLQETQYF. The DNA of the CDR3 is TGTGCCTGGACCCTCGAGGGCCTCCAAGAGACCCAGTACTTC.

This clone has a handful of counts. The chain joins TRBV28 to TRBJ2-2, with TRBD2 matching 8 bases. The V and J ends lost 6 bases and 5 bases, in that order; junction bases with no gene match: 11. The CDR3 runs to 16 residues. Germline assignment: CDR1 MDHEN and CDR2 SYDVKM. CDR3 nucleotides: TGTGCCAGCAGCCCTCCCGGGGGGGCTACGACCGGGGAGCTGTTTTTT. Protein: CASSPPGGATTGELFF.

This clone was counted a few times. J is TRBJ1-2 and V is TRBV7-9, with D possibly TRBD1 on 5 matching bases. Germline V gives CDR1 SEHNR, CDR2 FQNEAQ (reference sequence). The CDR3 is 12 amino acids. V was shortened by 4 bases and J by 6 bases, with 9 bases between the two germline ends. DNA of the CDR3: TGTGCCAGCAGCTCGTCAGGGAATGGCTACACCTTC. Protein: CASSSSGNGYTF.

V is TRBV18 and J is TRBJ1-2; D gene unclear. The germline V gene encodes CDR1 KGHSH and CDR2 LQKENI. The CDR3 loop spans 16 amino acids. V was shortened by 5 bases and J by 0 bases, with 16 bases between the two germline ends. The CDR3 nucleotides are TGTGCCAGCTCAACGGGAAGTACTCAAGCTAACTATGGCTACACCTTC. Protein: CASSTGSTQANYGYTF. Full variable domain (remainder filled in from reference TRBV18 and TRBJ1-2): NAGVMQNPRHLVRRRGQEARLRCSPMKGHSHVYWYRQLPEEGLKFMVYLQKENIIDESGMPKERFSAEFPKEGPSILRIQQVVRGDSAAYFCASSTGSTQANYGYTFGSGTRLTVV.

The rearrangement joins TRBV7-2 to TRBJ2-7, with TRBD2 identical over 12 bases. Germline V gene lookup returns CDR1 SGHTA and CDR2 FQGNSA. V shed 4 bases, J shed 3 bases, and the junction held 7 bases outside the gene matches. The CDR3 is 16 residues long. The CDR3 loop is CASSSAGLAGFYEQYF. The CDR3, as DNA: TGTGCCAGCAGCTCAGCGGGACTAGCGGGTTTCTACGAGCAGTACTTC.

The CDR3 region has the DNA TGTGCCAGCGGCGACACCCCAGAGGAGCTGTTTTTT. This sequence encodes CASGDTPEELFF. The V gene is TRBV28, the J gene TRBJ2-2, with unresolved D. V shed 8 bases and J shed 10 bases, with 14 bases lying between them. Germline V gives CDR1 MDHEN, CDR2 SYDVKM. CDR3 length: 12 residues. Filled out from reference TRBV28 and TRBJ2-2, the complete variable domain reads DVKVTQSSRYLVKRTGEKVFLECVQDMDHENMFWYRQDPGLGLRLIYFSYDVKMKEKGDIPEGYSVSREKKERFSLILESASTNQTSMYLCASGDTPEELFFGEGSRLTVL.

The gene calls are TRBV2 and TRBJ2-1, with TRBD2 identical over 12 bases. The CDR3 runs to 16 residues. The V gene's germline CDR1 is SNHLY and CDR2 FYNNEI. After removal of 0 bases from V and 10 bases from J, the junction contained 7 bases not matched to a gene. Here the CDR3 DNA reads TGTGCCAGCAGTGAAGCGCTTCTCGGGACTAGCGGGGAGCAGTTCTTC. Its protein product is CASSEALLGTSGEQFF.

The CDR3 protein is CASSTDRGPRETQYF. The DNA of the CDR3 is TGTGCCAGCAGCACTGACAGGGGCCCCCGGGAGACCCAGTACTTC. V usage is TRBV7-2 and J usage is TRBJ2-5; 8 bases fit TRBD1. The V segment lost 5 bases and the J segment 5 bases; nucleotides outside the gene matches: 10. Germline lookup yields CDR1 SGHTA and CDR2 FQGNSA. The CDR3 runs 15 residues.

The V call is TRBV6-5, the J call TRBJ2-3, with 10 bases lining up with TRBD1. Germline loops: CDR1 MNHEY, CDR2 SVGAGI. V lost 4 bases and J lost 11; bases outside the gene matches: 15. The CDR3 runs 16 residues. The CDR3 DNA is TGTGCCAGCAGTTCCCTACGACAGGGGGCATTTCGGGAGCAGTATTTT. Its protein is CASSSLRQGAFREQYF.

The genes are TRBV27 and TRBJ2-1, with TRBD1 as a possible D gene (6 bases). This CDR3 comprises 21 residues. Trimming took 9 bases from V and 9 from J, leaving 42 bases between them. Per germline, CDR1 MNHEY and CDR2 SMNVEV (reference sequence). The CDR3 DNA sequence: TGTGCCAGACCTCGGGACACTCGCCGACCCCCCGGACCTATCTACGCAATTGAGCAGTTCTTC. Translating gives CARPRDTRRPPGPIYAIEQFF.

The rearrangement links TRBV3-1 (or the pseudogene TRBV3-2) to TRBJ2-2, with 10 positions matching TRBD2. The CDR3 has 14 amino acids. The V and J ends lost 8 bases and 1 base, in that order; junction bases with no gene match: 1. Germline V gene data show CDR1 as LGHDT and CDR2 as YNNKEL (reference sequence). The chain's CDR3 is CASASGRNTGELFF. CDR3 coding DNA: TGTGCCAGCGCTAGCGGGAGGAACACCGGGGAGCTGTTTTTT.

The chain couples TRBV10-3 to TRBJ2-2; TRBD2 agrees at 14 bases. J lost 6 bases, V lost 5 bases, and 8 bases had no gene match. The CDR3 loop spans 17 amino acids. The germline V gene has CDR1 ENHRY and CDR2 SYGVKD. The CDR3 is CAISQLGLAGAAGELFF. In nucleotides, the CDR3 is TGTGCCATCAGTCAATTGGGACTAGCGGGAGCTGCCGGGGAGCTGTTTTTT.

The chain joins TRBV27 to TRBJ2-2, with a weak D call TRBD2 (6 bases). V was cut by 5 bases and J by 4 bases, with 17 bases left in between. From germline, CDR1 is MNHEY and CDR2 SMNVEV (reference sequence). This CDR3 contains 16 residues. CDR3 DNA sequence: TGTGCCAGCAGTCAAAACCGCTGGGAGGCCACCGGGGAGCTGTTTTTT. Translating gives CASSQNRWEATGELFF.

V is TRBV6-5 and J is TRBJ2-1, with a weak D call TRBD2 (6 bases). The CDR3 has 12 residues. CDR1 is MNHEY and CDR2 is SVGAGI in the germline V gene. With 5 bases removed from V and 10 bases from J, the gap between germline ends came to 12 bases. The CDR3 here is CASSTPAGEQFF. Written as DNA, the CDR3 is TGTGCCAGCAGTACCCCCGCGGGAGAGCAGTTCTTC.

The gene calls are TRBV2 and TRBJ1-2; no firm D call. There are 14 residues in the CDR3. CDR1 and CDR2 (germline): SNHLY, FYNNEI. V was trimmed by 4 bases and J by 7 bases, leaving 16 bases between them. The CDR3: CASSGRRVSTGYTF. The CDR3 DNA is TGTGCCAGCAGTGGGAGGAGGGTCTCCACTGGCTACACCTTC.

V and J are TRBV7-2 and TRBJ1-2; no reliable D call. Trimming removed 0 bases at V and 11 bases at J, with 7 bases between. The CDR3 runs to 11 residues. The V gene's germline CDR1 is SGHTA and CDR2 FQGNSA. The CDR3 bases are TGTGCCAGCAGCTTAGCTTTGGCATACACCTTC. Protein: CASSLALAYTF.

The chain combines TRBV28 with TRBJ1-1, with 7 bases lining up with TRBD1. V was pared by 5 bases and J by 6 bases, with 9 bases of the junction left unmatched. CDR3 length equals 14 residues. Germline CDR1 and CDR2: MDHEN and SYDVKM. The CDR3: CASSPRRGRAEAFF. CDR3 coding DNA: TGTGCCAGCAGTCCCCGGAGGGGGCGAGCTGAAGCTTTCTTT.

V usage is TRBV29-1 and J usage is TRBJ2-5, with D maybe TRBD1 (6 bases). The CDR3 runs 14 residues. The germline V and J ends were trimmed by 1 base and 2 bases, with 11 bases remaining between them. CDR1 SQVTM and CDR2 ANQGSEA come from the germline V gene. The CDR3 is CSVEGGLQQETQYF. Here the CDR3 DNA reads TGCAGCGTTGAAGGGGGGCTGCAGCAAGAGACCCAGTACTTC. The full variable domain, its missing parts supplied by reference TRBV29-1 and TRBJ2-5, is SAVISQKPSRDICQRGTSLTIQCQVDSQVTMMFWYRQQPGQSLTLIATANQGSEATYESGFVIDKFPISRPNLTFSTLTVSNMSPEDSSIYLCSVEGGLQQETQYFGPGTRLLVL.